The 23 T cell receptor beta chains listed next were all sequenced from one sample in a study of blood T cell repertoires in COVID-19. Clones were sequenced by immunoSEQ multiplex PCR, and TCRdb holds only the in-frame ones, with some missing. The table includes about 47,000 clones, 82% detected once. The sequenced material came from peripheral blood. The receptor source for this set is a human donor with acute or convalescent COVID-19. The donor label of this sample is uncertain.

This sequence joins TRBV21-1 and TRBJ1-2; TRBD1, the D gene given by the table, was not confirmed from the DNA. TRBV21-1 is a listed pseudogene. This CDR3 comprises 16 residues. CDR3 DNA: TGTGCCAGCAGCAAAGAGTCAGGACAGGGGACCTGTGGCTACACCTTC. Encoded protein: CASSKESGQGTCGYTF.

The J gene is TRBJ2-7, the V gene TRBV6-5; D is uncertain. CDR1 MNHEY and CDR2 SVGAGI come from the germline V gene. CDR3 size: 11 residues. V was trimmed by 8 bases and J by 4 bases, leaving 9 bases between them. The CDR3 DNA follows: TGTGCCAGCGAGAGGATGTACGAGCAGTACTTC. It is translated as CASERMYEQYF.

As DNA, the CDR3 is TGTGCCAGCACTTCTACAGGGGTTTCAAACTATGGCTACACCTTC. This codes for CASTSTGVSNYGYTF. V and J are TRBV28 and TRBJ1-2; 7 nucleotides align to TRBD1. Germline CDR1 and CDR2: MDHEN and SYDVKM. The CDR3 length is 15 residues. J was trimmed by 2 bases and V by 7 bases; bases with no gene match: 10.

The chain combines TRBV19 with TRBJ1-2; weak D call: TRBD1 (6 bases). Deletions cut 4 bases from V and 5 bases from J, with 17 bases between. Per germline, CDR1 LNHDA and CDR2 SQIVND (reference sequence). The CDR3 loop spans 15 amino acids. The CDR3 reads CASSTTPGGGYGYTF. The CDR3 DNA follows: TGTGCCAGTAGTACCACCCCGGGAGGGGGGTATGGCTACACCTTC. Based on the CDR3 plus reference TRBV19 and TRBJ1-2, the full variable domain is DGGITQSPKYLFRKEGQNVTLSCEQNLNHDAMYWYRQDPGQGLRLIYYSQIVNDFQKGDIAEGYSVSREKKESFPLTVTSAQKNPTAFYLCASSTTPGGGYGYTFGSGTRLTVV.

This clone was counted a single time. The chain has TRBV9 and TRBJ1-2; D is perhaps TRBD1 (5 bases). This CDR3 spans 13 amino acids. Germline V gene lookup returns CDR1 SGDLS and CDR2 YYNGEE. V dropped 0 bases and J dropped 8 bases, with 11 bases sitting between them. Here the CDR3 reads CASSVDRQSGYTF. The CDR3 nucleotides are TGTGCCAGCAGCGTAGACAGACAGTCGGGCTACACCTTC.

The chain carries TRBV10-3 and TRBJ2-7; D may be TRBD1 (5 bases). Deletions cut 4 bases from V and 1 base from J, with 32 bases between. Germline values: CDR1 ENHRY, CDR2 SYGVKD. This CDR3 region has 21 residues. Here the CDR3 DNA reads TGTGCCATCAGTGGGGGCCAAGGAAACGGGCTCCTGAGTCTGGCTTCCTACGAGCAGTACTTC. Protein: CAISGGQGNGLLSLASYEQYF.

J is TRBJ2-7 and V is TRBV5-8, with 7 bases aligning to TRBD2. Unmatched junction bases numbered 8, after V lost 4 bases and J lost 1 base. The germline gives CDR1 SGHTS, CDR2 YDEGEE. CDR3 size: 15 residues. The CDR3 reads CASSPVGGFSYEQYF. For the CDR3, the DNA is TGTGCCAGCAGCCCCGTGGGAGGGTTTTCCTACGAGCAGTACTTC.

The gene calls are TRBV7-7 and TRBJ1-1; no definite D call. Trimming took off 2 bases at V and 1 base at J, with 5 bases between the two ends. Looked up from germline, CDR1 is SSHAT and CDR2 is FNYEAQ (reference sequence). The CDR3 is 13 amino acids. CDR3 nucleotide sequence: TGTGCCAGCAGCTTATCAGGGAACACTGAAGCTTTCTTT. Its translation is CASSLSGNTEAFF.

The V gene is TRBV24-1, the J gene TRBJ2-1; 11 bases are a match to TRBD2. The CDR3 totals 16 residues. The V and J ends lost 4 bases and 9 bases, in that order; junction bases with no gene match: 10. Germline lookup yields CDR1 KGHDR and CDR2 SFDVKD. Here the CDR3 DNA reads TGTGCCACCAGTGACTTAGGACTAGCGGGTATCACTGAGCAGTTCTTC. This gives the protein CATSDLGLAGITEQFF.

The V call is TRBV18, the J call TRBJ1-1, with 8 positions matching TRBD1. The CDR3 is 14 residues long. V shed 4 bases and J 1 base; nucleotides not matched to a gene: 2. Germline CDR1 reads KGHSH; CDR2 reads LQKENI. The CDR3 sequence: CASSLTGGNTEAFF. DNA for the CDR3: TGTGCCAGCTCACTCACAGGGGGGAACACTGAAGCTTTCTTT. The full variable domain, rest sourced from reference TRBV18 and TRBJ1-1, is NAGVMQNPRHLVRRRGQEARLRCSPMKGHSHVYWYRQLPEEGLKFMVYLQKENIIDESGMPKERFSAEFPKEGPSILRIQQVVRGDSAAYFCASSLTGGNTEAFFGQGTRLTVV.

The chain uses TRBV18 and TRBJ2-3; TRBD2 agrees at 7 bases. The CDR3 totals 14 residues. Germline lookup yields CDR1 KGHSH and CDR2 LQKENI. J lost 5 bases, V lost 6 bases, and 8 bases had no gene match. For the CDR3, the DNA is TGTGCCAGCTCGAACAGCGGGATGGGAGATACGCAGTATTTT. Protein sequence: CASSNSGMGDTQYF.

The chain couples TRBV4-3 to TRBJ2-7; 9 positions match TRBD2. The CDR3 length is 15 residues. Trimming at V came to 0 bases and at J to 4 bases, leaving 4 bases not matched to a gene. CDR1 LGHNA and CDR2 YSLEER come from the germline V gene. The CDR3 coding sequence is TGCGCCAGCAGCCAAGATCTAGCGGGATATTACGAGCAGTACTTC. Its translation: CASSQDLAGYYEQYF.

The genes are TRBV7-3 and TRBJ2-2, with D uncertain. Germline CDR1 and CDR2: SGHTA and FQGTGA. Trimming pared 1 base from V and 7 bases from J, leaving 4 bases between. The CDR3 totals 12 residues. The CDR3 region has the DNA TGTGCCAGCAGCTTAAATCACGGGGAGCTGTTTTTT. Translated: CASSLNHGELFF.

This clone was recorded a few times. V usage is TRBV10-3 and J usage is TRBJ1-6, with a weak D call TRBD1 (6 bases). CDR1 is ENHRY and CDR2 is SYGVKD in the germline V gene. Trimming shortened V by 10 bases and J by 8 bases, and 15 bases separated the two germline ends. This CDR3 has 13 amino acids. In DNA, the CDR3 is TGTGCCAACCAGGGGTCTAGGGATTCACCCCTCCACTTT. Protein: CANQGSRDSPLHF.

This chain uses TRBV29-1 with TRBJ2-1, with D maybe TRBD1 (5 bases). CDR1 and CDR2 from the germline V gene are SQVTM and ANQGSEA. The CDR3 extends over 11 amino acids. Trimming took 7 bases from V and 6 from J, leaving 10 bases between them. CDR3 nucleotide sequence: TGCAGCGCAGGTGGGGCCAATGAGCAGTTCTTC. This encodes CSAGGANEQFF.

The chain employs TRBV11-2 and TRBJ2-7; 8 nucleotides agree with TRBD1. In germline, CDR1 is SGHAT, CDR2 FQNNGV. V shed 4 bases and J 6 bases; nucleotides not matched to a gene: 8. CDR3 length: 14 residues. Here the CDR3 DNA reads TGTGCCAGCAGCTCCGGGACAGGATGGAGCGAGCAGTACTTC. This codes for CASSSGTGWSEQYF.

The rearrangement uses TRBV18 and TRBJ2-3; D is undetermined. V lost 1 base, J lost 6 bases, and 11 bases lay in between. Germline CDR1 is KGHSH and CDR2 is LQKENI. This CDR3 has 14 residues. The CDR3 coding sequence is TGTGCCAGCTCACCACGCGCGGTTGGGGATACGCAGTATTTT. Protein product: CASSPRAVGDTQYF.

This clone was observed a single time. This rearrangement joins TRBV4-3 to TRBJ2-3; the match to TRBD2 covers 7 bases. Germline V gives CDR1 LGHNA, CDR2 YSLEER. V was pared by 2 bases and J by 1 base, with 6 bases of the junction left unmatched. The CDR3 has 16 residues. The CDR3 DNA reads as TGCGCCAGCAGCCAAACCGGACTAGTCGGCACAGATACGCAGTATTTT. It translates to CASSQTGLVGTDTQYF.

The chain has TRBV12-2 and TRBJ2-3; whether TRBD2, the table's D call, matches the DNA was not checked. TRBV12-2 is listed as a pseudogene. The CDR3 contains 20 residues. The CDR3 coding sequence is TGTGCAAGTCGCTTTAGGTATCTAGCGGTTAATTTCAAAAGCACAGATACGCAGTATTTT. Translated, it gives CASRFRYLAVNFKSTDTQYF.

The chain joins TRBV24-1 to TRBJ2-5; 10 bases line up with TRBD2. This CDR3 is built from 15 residues. V shed 2 bases and J 4 bases; nucleotides not matched to a gene: 3. Germline-derived CDR1 and CDR2 are KGHDR and SFDVKD. This chain's CDR3 is CATSDSSGRAETQYF. The CDR3 region has the DNA TGTGCCACCAGTGATTCGAGCGGGAGGGCAGAGACCCAGTACTTC.

The chain is built from TRBV18 and TRBJ2-2, with 8 bases fitting TRBD1. V gave up 9 bases and J gave up 6 bases; unmatched junction bases: 9. The germline CDR1 and CDR2 sequences are KGHSH and LQKENI. This CDR3 spans 14 amino acids. The CDR3: CASAGGARAGELFF. In nucleotides, the CDR3 is TGTGCCAGTGCAGGGGGCGCGAGAGCCGGGGAGCTGTTTTTT.

The chain couples TRBV5-6 to TRBJ2-7; D is perhaps TRBD1 (6 bases). This CDR3 spans 15 amino acids. Germline V gene data show CDR1 as SGHDT and CDR2 as YYEEEE. V lost 4 bases to trimming and J lost 2 bases, with 16 bases between them. The CDR3 reads CASSDPGTPPYEQYF. CDR3 in DNA: TGTGCCAGCAGCGACCCCGGGACACCTCCCTACGAGCAGTACTTC.

The chain employs TRBV12-3 or TRBV12-4 and TRBJ1-1; D unclear. Trimming stripped 1 base from V and 7 bases from J, with 7 bases between. This CDR3 region has 12 residues. CDR3 in DNA: TGTGCCAGCAGTTTAGACAGAGTTGAAGCTTTCTTT. This gives the protein CASSLDRVEAFF.